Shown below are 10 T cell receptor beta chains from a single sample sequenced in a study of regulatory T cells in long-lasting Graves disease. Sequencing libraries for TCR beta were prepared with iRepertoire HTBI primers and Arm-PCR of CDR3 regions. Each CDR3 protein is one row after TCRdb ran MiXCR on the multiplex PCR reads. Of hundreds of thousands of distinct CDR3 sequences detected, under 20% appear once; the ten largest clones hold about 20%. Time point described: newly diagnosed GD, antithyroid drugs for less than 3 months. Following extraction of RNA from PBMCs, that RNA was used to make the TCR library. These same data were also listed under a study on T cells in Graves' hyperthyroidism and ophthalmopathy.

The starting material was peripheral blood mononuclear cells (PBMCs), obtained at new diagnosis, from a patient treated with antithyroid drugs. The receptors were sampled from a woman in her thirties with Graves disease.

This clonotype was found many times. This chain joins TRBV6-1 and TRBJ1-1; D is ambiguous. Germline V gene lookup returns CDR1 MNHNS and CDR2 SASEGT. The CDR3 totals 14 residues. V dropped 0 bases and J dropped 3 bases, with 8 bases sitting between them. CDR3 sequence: CASSEARKDTEAFF. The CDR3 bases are TGTGCCAGCAGTGAAGCCAGAAAGGACACTGAAGCTTTCTTT.

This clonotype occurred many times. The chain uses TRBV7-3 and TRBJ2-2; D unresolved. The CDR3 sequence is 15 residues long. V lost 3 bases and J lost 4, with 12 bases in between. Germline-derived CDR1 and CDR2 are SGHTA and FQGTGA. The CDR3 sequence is CASSLSGFPTGELFF. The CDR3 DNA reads TGTGCCAGCAGCTTGAGTGGGTTTCCCACCGGGGAGCTGTTTTTT.

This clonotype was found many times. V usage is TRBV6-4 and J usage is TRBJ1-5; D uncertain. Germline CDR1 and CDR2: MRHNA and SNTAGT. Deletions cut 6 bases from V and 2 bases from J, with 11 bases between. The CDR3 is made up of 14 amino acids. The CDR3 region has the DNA TGTGCCAGCAGCCCGACACCTGGCAATCAGCCCCAGCATTTT. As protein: CASSPTPGNQPQHF.

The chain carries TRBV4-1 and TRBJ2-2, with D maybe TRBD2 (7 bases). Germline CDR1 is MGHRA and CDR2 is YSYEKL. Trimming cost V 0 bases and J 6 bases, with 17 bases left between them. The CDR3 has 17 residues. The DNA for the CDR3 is TGCGCCAGCAGCCAAGATAGGGGGAGGGCCATACCCGGGGAGCTGTTTTTT. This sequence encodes CASSQDRGRAIPGELFF.

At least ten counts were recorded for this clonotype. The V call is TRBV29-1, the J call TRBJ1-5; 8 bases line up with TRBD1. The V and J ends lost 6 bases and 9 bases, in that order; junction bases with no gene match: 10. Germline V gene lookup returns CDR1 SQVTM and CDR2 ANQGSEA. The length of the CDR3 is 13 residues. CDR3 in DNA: TGCAGCGTACAGGGGGTGCAGAGTGGGCCCCAGCATTTT. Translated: CSVQGVQSGPQHF. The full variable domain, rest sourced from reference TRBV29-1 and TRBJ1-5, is SAVISQKPSRDICQRGTSLTIQCQVDSQVTMMFWYRQQPGQSLTLIATANQGSEATYESGFVIDKFPISRPNLTFSTLTVSNMSPEDSSIYLCSVQGVQSGPQHFGDGTRLSIL.

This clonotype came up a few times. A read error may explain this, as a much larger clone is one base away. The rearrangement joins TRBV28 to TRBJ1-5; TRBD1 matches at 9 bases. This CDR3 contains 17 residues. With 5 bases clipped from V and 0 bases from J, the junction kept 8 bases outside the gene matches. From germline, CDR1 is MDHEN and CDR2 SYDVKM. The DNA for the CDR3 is TGTGCCAGCAGTCCCTTAGGGGACAGGGTTAGCAATCAGCCCCAGCATTTT. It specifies CASSPLGDRVSNQPQHF.

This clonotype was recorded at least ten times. CDR3 protein: CASSLAQDSYEQYF. CDR3 in DNA: TGTGCCAGCAGCTTAGCTCAGGACTCCTACGAGCAGTACTTC. V and J are TRBV7-2 and TRBJ2-7; D gene uncertain. Per germline, CDR1 SGHTA and CDR2 FQGNSA. There are 14 residues in the CDR3. V was pared by 0 bases and J by 0 bases, with 6 bases between.

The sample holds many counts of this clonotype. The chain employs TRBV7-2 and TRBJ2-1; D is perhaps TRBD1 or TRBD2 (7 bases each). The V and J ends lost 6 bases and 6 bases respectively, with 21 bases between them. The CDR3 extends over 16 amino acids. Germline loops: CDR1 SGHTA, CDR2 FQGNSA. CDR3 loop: CASSSQGGGPGNEQFF. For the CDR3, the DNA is TGTGCCAGCAGTTCCCAGGGGGGAGGGCCGGGCAATGAGCAGTTCTTC.

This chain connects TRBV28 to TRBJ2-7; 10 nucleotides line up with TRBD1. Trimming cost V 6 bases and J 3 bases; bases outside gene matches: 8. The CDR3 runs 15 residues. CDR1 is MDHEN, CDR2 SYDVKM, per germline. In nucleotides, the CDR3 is TGTGCCAGCAGGAAGACAGGGGGCGAGGGCTACGAGCAGTACTTC. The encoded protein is CASRKTGGEGYEQYF.

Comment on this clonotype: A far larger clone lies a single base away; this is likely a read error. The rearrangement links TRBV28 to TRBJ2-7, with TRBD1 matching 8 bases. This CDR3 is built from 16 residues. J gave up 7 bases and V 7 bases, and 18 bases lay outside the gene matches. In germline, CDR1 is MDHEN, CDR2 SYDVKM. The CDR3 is CASITQGAFSYNEQYF. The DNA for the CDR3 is TGTGCCAGCATTACTCAGGGGGCGTTCTCCTACAATGAGCAGTACTTC.